The rows below give T cell receptor beta chains drawn from one sample of a study of shared clonotypes between healthy human individuals. Repertoires were generated with immunoSEQ multiplex PCR, while TCRdb's copy carries only in-frame clones and drops some. Among about 2 million clones, just under 95% were seen once, and the ten largest hold around 1.1%. The specimen sequenced was naive CD8+ T cells sorted from blood. The receptors were gathered from a man aged 18 to 29 in good health. The CDR3 runs from the conserved cysteine through the conserved F or W. The order of the fields is J gene, D gene, clone size, V gene, CDR3 DNA, CDR3 protein. The D gene is left open where the match is weak. Clone sizes are given selectively: once, few, many, or a class where the clone is expanded.

J: TRBJ2-7; D: .; size: .; V: TRBV11-1; DNA: TGTGCCAGCAGCCCCCCTGGCGACGAGCAGTACTTC; CDR3: CASSPPGDEQYF
J: TRBJ2-1; D: .; size: .; V: TRBV6-6; DNA: TGTGCCAGCAGTTTGTACAGGGATGAGCAGTTCTTC; CDR3: CASSLYRDEQFF
J: TRBJ2-7; D: TRBD1; size: .; V: TRBV19; DNA: TGTGCCAGTAGTGACAGGGGCTACGAGCAGTACTTC; CDR3: CASSDRGYEQYF
J: TRBJ2-1; D: .; size: .; V: TRBV11-2; DNA: TGTGCCAGCAGCCCCGGGGGCCGAGGATCCTACAATGAGCAGTTCTTC; CDR3: CASSPGGRGSYNEQFF
J: TRBJ2-1; D: .; size: .; V: TRBV7-8; DNA: TGTGCCAGCAGCTTAGAATCCTCCCTTGCTTACAATGAGCAGTTCTTC; CDR3: CASSLESSLAYNEQFF
J: TRBJ2-2; D: TRBD2; size: .; V: TRBV10-2; DNA: TGCGCCAGCAATGGACTAGCGGGACACGGGGAGCTGTTTTTT; CDR3: CASNGLAGHGELFF
J: TRBJ2-7; D: .; size: .; V: TRBV13; DNA: TGTGCCAGCAGCTCCCCGAGCAACTCCTACGAGCAGTACTTC; CDR3: CASSSPSNSYEQYF
J: TRBJ1-2; D: TRBD1; size: once; V: TRBV5-1; DNA: TGCGCCAGCAGCTTGGCCCAGACAGGGGTGGCCGGCTACACCTTC; CDR3: CASSLAQTGVAGYTF
J: TRBJ2-7; D: TRBD2; size: .; V: TRBV4-3; DNA: TGCGCCAGCAGCCAAGTGGCGGGAGTCCAAGACGAGCAGTACTTC; CDR3: CASSQVAGVQDEQYF
J: TRBJ2-1; D: TRBD2; size: .; V: TRBV4-1; DNA: TGCGCCAGCAGCCAAGATTGGGGTAGCGGGGGTTACAATGAGCAGTTCTTC; CDR3: CASSQDWGSGGYNEQFF
J: TRBJ2-1; D: .; size: .; V: TRBV5-6; DNA: TGTGCCAGCAGCTTGACCCGAGGGTTCAATGAGCAGTTCTTC; CDR3: CASSLTRGFNEQFF
J: TRBJ1-2; D: .; size: .; V: TRBV6-6; DNA: TGTGCCAGCAGTTACTCATGGGGGATGGATGGCTACACCTTC; CDR3: CASSYSWGMDGYTF
J: TRBJ2-2; D: .; size: .; V: TRBV7-9; DNA: TGTGCCAGCAGCTCCTCCGGGACGTTACCCGGGGAGCTGTTTTTT; CDR3: CASSSSGTLPGELFF
J: TRBJ1-1; D: .; size: once; V: TRBV2; DNA: TGTGCCAGCAGTGAATTGGGGAACACTGAAGCTTTCTTT; CDR3: CASSELGNTEAFF
J: TRBJ1-5; D: TRBD1; size: .; V: TRBV30; DNA: TGTGCCTTCGGAGGAGGACAGGGAAGTCAGCCCCAGCATTTT; CDR3: CAFGGGQGSQPQHF
J: TRBJ1-1; D: TRBD1; size: .; V: TRBV7-9; DNA: TGTGCCAGCAGCCACTCCGGGACAGGGTGGACTGAAGCTTTCTTT; CDR3: CASSHSGTGWTEAFF
J: TRBJ2-7; D: TRBD1; size: once; V: TRBV2; DNA: TGTGCCAGCAAATCAAGGGACAGTCACCCCGCGGAGCAGTACTTC; CDR3: CASKSRDSHPAEQYF
J: TRBJ2-1; D: TRBD2; size: .; V: TRBV7-8; DNA: TGTGCCAGCAGCTTAGGGCTGGGGGGACTAGAGGACAATGAGCAGTTCTTC; CDR3: CASSLGLGGLEDNEQFF
J: TRBJ2-1; D: .; size: .; V: TRBV7-2; DNA: TGTGCCAGCAGCTTAGTTGGATATGAGCAGTTCTTC; CDR3: CASSLVGYEQFF
J: TRBJ2-7; D: TRBD1; size: few; V: TRBV9; DNA: TGTGCCAGCAGCGTAGGGGGGACAGCCTACGAGCAGTACTTC; CDR3: CASSVGGTAYEQYF
J: TRBJ2-7; D: TRBD2; size: .; V: TRBV11-2; DNA: TGTGCCAGCAGGCGACTAGCGGGAGAAGGGGAGCAGTACTTC; CDR3: CASRRLAGEGEQYF
J: TRBJ2-1; D: TRBD2; size: .; V: TRBV27; DNA: TGTGCCTCTCGGGGGGGGTTAGGTAATGAGCAGTTCTTC; CDR3: CASRGGLGNEQFF
J: TRBJ1-5; D: TRBD1; size: .; V: TRBV5-6; DNA: TGTGCCAGCAGCTACAGACCAGGGGGCCTTAGCAATCAGCCCCAGCATTTT; CDR3: CASSYRPGGLSNQPQHF
J: TRBJ1-1; D: .; size: once; V: TRBV27; DNA: TGTGCCAGCAGCTCGGACAGATTCACTGAAGCTTTCTTT; CDR3: CASSSDRFTEAFF
J: TRBJ2-3; D: .; size: .; V: TRBV28; DNA: TGTGCCAGCAGTTTTACTACTCCTTACACAGATACGCAGTATTTT; CDR3: CASSFTTPYTDTQYF